Included here is one T cell receptor beta chain sequence, with context. Profiling that covered TCR beta VDJ and CDR3 relied on genomic DNA as its template. TCRdb reprocessed the reads via MiXCR and lists one record per CDR3 protein. The sample lists 200,000 to 250,000 distinct CDR3 sequences; roughly 35% were seen once. The sample belongs to a study of CD8+CD57+ T cells in acquired aplastic anemia. The CDR3 covers 13 residues. The germline CDR1 and CDR2 sequences are DFQATT and SNEGSKA (reference sequence). Trimming took 3 bases from V and 6 from J, leaving 14 bases between them. The gene calls are TRBV20-1 and TRBJ1-1; D possibly corresponds to TRBD1 (5 bases). The TCR was taken from a human donor in good health, serving as a control. The sample taken for sequencing was sorted CD4+, CD8+, or CD8+CD57+ T cells (not recorded which) from PBMCs. CDR3 in amino acids: CSASRRADAEAFF. CDR3 in DNA: TGCAGTGCTAGTCGCAGGGCTGACGCTGAAGCTTTCTTT.